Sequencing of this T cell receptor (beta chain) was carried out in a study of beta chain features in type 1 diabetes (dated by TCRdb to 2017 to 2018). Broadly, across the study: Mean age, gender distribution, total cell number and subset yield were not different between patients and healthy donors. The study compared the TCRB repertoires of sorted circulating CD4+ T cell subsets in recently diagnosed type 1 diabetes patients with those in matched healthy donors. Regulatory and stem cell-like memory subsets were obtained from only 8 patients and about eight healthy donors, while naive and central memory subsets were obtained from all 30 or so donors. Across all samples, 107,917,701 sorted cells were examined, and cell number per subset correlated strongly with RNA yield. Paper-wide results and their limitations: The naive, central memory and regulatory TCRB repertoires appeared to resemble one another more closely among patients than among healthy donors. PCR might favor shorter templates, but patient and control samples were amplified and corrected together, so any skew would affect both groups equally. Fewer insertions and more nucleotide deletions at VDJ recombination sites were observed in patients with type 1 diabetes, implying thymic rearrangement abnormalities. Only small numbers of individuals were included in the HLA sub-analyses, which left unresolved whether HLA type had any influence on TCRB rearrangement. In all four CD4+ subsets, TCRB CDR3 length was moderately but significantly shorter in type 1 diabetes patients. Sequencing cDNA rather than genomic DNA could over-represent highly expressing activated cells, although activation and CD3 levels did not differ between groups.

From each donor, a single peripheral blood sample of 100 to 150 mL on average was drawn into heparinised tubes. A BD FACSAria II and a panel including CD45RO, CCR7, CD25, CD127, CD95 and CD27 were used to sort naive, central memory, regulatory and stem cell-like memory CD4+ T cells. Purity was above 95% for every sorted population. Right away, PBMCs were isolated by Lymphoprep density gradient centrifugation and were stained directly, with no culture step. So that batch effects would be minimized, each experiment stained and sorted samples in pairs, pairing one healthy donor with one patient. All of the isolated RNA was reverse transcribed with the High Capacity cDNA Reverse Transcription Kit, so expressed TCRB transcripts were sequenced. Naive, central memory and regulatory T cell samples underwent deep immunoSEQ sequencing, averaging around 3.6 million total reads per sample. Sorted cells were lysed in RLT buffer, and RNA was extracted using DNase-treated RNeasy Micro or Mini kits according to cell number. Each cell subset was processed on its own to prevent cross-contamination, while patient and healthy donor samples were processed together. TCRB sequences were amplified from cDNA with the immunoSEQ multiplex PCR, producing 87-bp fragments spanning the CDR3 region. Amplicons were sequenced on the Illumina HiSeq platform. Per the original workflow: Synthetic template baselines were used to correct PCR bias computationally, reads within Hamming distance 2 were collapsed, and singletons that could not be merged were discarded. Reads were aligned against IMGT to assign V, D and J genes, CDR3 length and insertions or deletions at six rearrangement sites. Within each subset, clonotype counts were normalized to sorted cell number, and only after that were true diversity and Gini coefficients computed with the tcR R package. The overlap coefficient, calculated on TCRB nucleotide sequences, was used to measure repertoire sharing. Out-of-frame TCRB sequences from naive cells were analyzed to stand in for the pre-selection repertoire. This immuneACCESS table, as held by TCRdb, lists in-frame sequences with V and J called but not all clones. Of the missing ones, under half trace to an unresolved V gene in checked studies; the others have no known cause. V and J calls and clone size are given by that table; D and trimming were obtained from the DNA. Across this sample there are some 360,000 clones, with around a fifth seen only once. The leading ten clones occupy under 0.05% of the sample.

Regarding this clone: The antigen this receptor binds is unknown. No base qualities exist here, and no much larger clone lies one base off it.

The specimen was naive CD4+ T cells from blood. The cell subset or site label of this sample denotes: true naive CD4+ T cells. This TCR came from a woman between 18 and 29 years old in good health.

The nucleotide sequence reads as follows: TGTGCCAGCAGCGTAGCGTCAACCAGCTACGAGCAGTACTTC. Its product reads: CASSVASTSYEQYF. The chain employs TRBV9 and TRBJ2-7, with no D gene named confidently. The CDR3, from cysteine to phenylalanine, totals 14 residues. The retained sequence is limited to the CDR3, 42 bases, with the frame set at the first base. The junction carries 10 bases between V and J, which are trimmed by 0 bases and 3 bases respectively. Sequences SGDLS (CDR1) and YYNGEE (CDR2) are obtained from the germline V gene.